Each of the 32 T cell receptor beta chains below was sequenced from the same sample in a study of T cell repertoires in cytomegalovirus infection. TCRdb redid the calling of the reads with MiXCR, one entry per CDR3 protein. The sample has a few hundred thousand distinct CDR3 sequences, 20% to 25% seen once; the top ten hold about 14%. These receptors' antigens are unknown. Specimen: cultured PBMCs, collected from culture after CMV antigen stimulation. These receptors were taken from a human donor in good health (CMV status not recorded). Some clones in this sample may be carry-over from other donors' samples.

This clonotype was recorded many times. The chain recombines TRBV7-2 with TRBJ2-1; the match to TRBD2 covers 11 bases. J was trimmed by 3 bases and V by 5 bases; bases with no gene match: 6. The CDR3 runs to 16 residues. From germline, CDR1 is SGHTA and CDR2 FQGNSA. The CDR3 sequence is CASSQGTSGGYNEQFF. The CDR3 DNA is TGTGCCAGCAGCCAAGGGACTAGCGGAGGCTACAATGAGCAGTTCTTC. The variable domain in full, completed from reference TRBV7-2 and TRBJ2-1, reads GAGVSQSPSNKVTEKGKDVELRCDPISGHTALYWYRQSLGQGLEFLIYFQGNSAPDKSGLPSDRFSAERTGGSVSTLTIQRTQQEDSAVYLCASSQGTSGGYNEQFFGPGTRLTVL.

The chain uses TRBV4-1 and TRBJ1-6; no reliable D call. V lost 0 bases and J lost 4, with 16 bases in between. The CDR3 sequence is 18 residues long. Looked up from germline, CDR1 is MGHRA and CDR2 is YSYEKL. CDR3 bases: TGCGCCAGCAGCCAAGATCTAGCTTACTCCGAATATAATTCACCCCTCCACTTT. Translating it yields CASSQDLAYSEYNSPLHF.

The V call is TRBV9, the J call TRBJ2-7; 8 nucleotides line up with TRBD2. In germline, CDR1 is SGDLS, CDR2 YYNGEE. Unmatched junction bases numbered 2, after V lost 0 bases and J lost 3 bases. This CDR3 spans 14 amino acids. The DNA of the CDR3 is TGTGCCAGCAGCGTAGGAAGCGGGAGCTACGAGCAGTACTTC. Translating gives CASSVGSGSYEQYF.

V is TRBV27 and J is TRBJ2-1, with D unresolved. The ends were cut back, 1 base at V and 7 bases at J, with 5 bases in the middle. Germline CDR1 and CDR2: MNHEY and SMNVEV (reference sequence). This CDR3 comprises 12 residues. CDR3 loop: CASSLWGNEQFF. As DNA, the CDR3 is TGTGCCAGCAGTTTATGGGGAAATGAGCAGTTCTTC.

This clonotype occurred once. The CDR3 reads CATPSSPLHF. DNA of the CDR3: TGTGCCACCCCCTCATCACCCCTCCACTTT. The genes are TRBV11-2 and TRBJ1-6; D is unclear. The CDR3 is 10 residues long. Germline assignment: CDR1 SGHAT and CDR2 FQNNGV. V lost 10 bases to trimming and J lost 10 bases, with 8 bases between them. The full variable domain, rest sourced from reference TRBV11-2 and TRBJ1-6, is EAGVAQSPRYKIIEKRQSVAFWCNPISGHATLYWYQQILGQGPKLLIQFQNNGVVDDSQLPKDRFSAERLKGVDSTLKIQPAKLEDSAVYLCATPSSPLHFGNGTRLTVT.

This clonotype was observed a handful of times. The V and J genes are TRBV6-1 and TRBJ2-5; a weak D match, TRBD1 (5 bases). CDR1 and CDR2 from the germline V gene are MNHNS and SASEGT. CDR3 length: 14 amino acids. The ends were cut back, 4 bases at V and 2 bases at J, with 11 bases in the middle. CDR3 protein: CASSARQRQETQYF. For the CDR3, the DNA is TGTGCCAGCAGTGCTAGACAGAGGCAAGAGACCCAGTACTTC.

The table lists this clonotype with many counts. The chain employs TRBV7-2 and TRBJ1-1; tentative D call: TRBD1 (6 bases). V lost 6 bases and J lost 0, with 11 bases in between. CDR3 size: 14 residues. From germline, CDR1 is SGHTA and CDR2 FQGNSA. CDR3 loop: CASRRGGMNTEAFF. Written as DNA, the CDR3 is TGTGCCAGCAGAAGAGGGGGGATGAACACTGAAGCTTTCTTT.

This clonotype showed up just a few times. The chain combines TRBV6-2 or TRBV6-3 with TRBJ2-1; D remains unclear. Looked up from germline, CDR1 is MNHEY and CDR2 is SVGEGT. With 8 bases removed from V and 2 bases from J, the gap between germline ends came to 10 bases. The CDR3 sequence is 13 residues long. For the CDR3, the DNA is TGTGCCAGCCAGGAAAACCCCTACAATGAGCAGTTCTTC. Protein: CASQENPYNEQFF.

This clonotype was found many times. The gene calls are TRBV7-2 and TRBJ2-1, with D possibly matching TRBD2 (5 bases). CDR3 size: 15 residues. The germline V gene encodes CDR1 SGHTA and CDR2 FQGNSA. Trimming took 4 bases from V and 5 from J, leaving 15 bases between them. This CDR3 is CASSSSTGNHNEQFF. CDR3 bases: TGTGCCAGCAGCTCCTCAACGGGGAACCACAATGAGCAGTTCTTC.

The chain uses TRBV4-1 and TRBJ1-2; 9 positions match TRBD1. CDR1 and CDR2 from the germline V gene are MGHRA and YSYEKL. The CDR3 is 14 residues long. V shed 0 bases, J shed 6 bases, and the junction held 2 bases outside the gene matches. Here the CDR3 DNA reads TGCGCCAGCAGCCAAGAAGGGACAGGGAATGGCTACACCTTC. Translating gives CASSQEGTGNGYTF.

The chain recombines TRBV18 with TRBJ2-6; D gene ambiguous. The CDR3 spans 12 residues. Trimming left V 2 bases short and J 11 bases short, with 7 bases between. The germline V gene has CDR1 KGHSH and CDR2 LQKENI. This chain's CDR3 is CASSPKSHVLTF. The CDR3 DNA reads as TGTGCCAGCTCACCAAAAAGTCACGTCCTGACTTTC.

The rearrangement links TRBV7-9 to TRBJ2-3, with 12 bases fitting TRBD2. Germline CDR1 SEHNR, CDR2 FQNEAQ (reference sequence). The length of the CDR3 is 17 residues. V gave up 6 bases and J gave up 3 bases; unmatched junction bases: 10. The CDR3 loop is CASRDKRLAGATDTQYF. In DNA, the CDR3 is TGTGCCAGCAGAGACAAAAGACTAGCGGGAGCAACAGATACGCAGTATTTT.

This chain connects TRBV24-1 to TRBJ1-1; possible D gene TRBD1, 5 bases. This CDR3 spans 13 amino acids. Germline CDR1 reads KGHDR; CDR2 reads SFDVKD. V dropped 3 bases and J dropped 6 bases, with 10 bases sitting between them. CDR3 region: CATSDGTEAEAFF. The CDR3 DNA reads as TGTGCCACCAGTGATGGGACGGAAGCTGAAGCTTTCTTT.

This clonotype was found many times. The CDR3 region has the DNA TGTGCCAGCAGTTACAGCCGGTCCACAGATACGCAGTATTTT. Translating it yields CASSYSRSTDTQYF. The rearrangement links TRBV6-5 to TRBJ2-3; no clear D gene. Trimming took off 2 bases at V and 2 bases at J, with 8 bases between the two ends. In germline, CDR1 is MNHEY, CDR2 SVGAGI. The CDR3 consists of 14 residues.

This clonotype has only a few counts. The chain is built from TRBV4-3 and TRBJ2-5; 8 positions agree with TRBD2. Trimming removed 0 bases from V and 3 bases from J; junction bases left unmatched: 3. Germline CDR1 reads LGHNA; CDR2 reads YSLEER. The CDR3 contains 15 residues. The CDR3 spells CASSQEGTSKETQYF. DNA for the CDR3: TGCGCCAGCAGCCAAGAAGGGACTAGTAAAGAGACCCAGTACTTC.

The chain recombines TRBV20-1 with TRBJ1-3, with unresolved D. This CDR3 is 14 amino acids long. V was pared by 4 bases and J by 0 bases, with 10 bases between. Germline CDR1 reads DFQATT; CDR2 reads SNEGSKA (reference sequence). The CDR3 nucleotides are TGCAGTGCTACTCGGGAGTCCTCTGGAAACACCATATATTTT. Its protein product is CSATRESSGNTIYF.

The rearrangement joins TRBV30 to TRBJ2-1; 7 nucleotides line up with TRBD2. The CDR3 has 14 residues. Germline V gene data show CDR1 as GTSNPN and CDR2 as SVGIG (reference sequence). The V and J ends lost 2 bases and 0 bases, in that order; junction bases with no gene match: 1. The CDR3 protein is CAWSPGGSYNEQFF. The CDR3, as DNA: TGTGCCTGGAGTCCGGGGGGCTCCTACAATGAGCAGTTCTTC. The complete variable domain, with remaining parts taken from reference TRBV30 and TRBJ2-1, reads SQTIHQWPATLVQPVGSPLSLECTVEGTSNPNLYWYRQAAGRGLQLLFYSVGIGQISSEVPQNLSASRPQDRQFILSSKKLLLSDSGFYLCAWSPGGSYNEQFFGPGTRLTVL.

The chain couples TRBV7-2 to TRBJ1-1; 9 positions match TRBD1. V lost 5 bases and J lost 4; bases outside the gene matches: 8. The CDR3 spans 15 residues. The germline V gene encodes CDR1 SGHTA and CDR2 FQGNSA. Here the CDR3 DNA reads TGTGCCAGCAGCGCCCGACAGGGGGTGTTCACTGAAGCTTTCTTT. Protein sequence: CASSARQGVFTEAFF.

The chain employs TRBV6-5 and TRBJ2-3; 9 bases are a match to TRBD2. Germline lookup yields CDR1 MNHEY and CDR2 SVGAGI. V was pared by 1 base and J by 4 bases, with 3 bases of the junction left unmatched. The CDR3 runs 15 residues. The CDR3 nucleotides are TGTGCCAGCAGTTACTTTGCGGGAGGGTCAGATACGCAGTATTTT. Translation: CASSYFAGGSDTQYF.

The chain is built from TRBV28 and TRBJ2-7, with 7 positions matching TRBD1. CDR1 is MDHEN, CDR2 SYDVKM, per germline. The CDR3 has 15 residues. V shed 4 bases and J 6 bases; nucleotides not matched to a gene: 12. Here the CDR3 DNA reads TGTGCCAGCAGTTCATGGGACAGCCGCGCCCTCGAGCAGTACTTC. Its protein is CASSSWDSRALEQYF.

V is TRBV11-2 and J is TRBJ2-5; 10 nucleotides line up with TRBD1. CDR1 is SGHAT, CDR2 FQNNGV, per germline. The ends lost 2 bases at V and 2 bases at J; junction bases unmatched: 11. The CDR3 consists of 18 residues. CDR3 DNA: TGTGCCAGCAGCTTAAAAATTTCTTGGACAGGGGGGCAAGAGACCCAGTACTTC. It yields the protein CASSLKISWTGGQETQYF.

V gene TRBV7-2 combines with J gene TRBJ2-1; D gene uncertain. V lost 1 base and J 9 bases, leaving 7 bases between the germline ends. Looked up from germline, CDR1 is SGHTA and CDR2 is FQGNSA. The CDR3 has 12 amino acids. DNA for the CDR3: TGTGCCAGCAGCTTAGGGGTCGGTGAGCAGTTCTTC. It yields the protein CASSLGVGEQFF.

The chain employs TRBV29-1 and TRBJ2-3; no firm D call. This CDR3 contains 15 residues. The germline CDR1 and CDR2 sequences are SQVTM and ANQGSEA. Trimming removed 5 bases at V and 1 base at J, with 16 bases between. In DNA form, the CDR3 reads TGCAGCGTTTTGGGAAGTAGGACGCGCACAGATACGCAGTATTTT. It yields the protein CSVLGSRTRTDTQYF.

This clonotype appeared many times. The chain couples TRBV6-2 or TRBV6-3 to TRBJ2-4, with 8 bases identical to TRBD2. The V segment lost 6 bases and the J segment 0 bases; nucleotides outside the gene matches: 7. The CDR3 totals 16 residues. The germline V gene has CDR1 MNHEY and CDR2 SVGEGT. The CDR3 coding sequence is TGTGCCAGCAGCTCCAGCGGGAGTGTAGCCAAAAACATTCAGTACTTC. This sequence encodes CASSSSGSVAKNIQYF.

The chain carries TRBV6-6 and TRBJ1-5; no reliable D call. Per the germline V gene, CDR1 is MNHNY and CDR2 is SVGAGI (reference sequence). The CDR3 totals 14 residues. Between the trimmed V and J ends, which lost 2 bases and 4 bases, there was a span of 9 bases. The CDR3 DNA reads TGTGCCAGCAGTTACGTCGGAGGGAATCAGCCCCAGCATTTT. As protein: CASSYVGGNQPQHF.

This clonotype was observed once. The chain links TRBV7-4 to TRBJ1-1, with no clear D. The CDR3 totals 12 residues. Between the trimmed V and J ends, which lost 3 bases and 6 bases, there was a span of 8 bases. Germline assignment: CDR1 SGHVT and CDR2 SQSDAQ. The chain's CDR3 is CASSLSEPEAFF. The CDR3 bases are TGTGCCAGCAGCTTGTCCGAGCCTGAAGCTTTCTTT.

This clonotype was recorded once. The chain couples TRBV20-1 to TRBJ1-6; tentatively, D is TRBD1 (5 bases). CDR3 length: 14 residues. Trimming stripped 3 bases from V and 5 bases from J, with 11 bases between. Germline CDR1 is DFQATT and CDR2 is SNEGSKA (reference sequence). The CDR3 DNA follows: TGCAGTGCTAGTTTGGGGGTTGATAATTCACCCCTCCACTTT. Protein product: CSASLGVDNSPLHF.

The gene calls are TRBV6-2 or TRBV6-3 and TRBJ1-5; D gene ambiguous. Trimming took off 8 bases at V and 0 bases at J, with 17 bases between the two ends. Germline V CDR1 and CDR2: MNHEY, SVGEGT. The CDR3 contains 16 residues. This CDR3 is CASSAAPVFSNQPQHF. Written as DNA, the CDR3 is TGTGCCAGCTCCGCGGCCCCAGTTTTTAGCAATCAGCCCCAGCATTTT.

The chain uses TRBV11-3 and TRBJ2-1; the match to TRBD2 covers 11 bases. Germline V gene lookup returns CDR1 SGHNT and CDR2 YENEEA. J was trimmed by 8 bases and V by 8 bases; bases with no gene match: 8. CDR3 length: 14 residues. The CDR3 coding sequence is TGTGCCAGCGCCCTGACTAGCGGGATAGATGAGCAGTTCTTC. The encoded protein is CASALTSGIDEQFF.

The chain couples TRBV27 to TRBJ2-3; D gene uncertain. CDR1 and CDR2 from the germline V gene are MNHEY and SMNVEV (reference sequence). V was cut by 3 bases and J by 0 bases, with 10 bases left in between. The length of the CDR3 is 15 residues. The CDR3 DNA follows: TGTGCCAGCAGTTTCAGCCCTACTAGCACAGATACGCAGTATTTT. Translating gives CASSFSPTSTDTQYF.

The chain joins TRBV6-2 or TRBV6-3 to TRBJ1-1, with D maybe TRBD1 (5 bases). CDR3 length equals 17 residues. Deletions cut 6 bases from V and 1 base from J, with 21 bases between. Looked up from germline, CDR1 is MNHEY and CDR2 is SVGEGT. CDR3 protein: CASRAYSGSRRNTEAFF. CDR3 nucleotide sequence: TGTGCCAGCAGGGCCTACTCAGGGTCGCGGCGGAACACTGAAGCTTTCTTT.

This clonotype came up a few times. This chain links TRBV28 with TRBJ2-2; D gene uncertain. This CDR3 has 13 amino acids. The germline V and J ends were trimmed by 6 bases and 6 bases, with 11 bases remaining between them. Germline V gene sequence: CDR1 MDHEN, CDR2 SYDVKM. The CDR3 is CASRNALAGELFF. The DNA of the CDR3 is TGTGCCAGCAGAAACGCCCTTGCCGGGGAGCTGTTTTTT. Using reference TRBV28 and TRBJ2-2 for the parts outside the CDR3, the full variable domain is DVKVTQSSRYLVKRTGEKVFLECVQDMDHENMFWYRQDPGLGLRLIYFSYDVKMKEKGDIPEGYSVSREKKERFSLILESASTNQTSMYLCASRNALAGELFFGEGSRLTVL.